The sequence of this T cell receptor (beta chain) was determined in a study of blood T cell repertoires in COVID-19. About the study: Collection of acute and convalescent COVID-19 samples took place in the United States, Italy and Spain. From T cells, B-cell-depleted T cells, or PBMCs came the material, which was cDNA or gDNA.

Germline V gene lookup returns CDR1 SGHTA and CDR2 FQGNSA. V shed 5 bases and J shed 1 base, with 5 bases lying between them. The CDR3 runs 12 residues. The protocol was immunoSEQ multiplex PCR, while the TCRdb copy is restricted to in-frame clones and leaves out a portion. The sample lists about 120,000 clones; approximately 90% were seen once. Sequencing was performed on peripheral blood. The rearrangement uses TRBV7-2 and TRBJ1-1; D not resolved. The TCR originated in a human donor with acute or convalescent COVID-19. The donor label of this sample is uncertain. The CDR3 region has the DNA TGTGCCAGCAGCCAATCGAACACTGAAGCTTTCTTT. It yields the protein CASSQSNTEAFF.